This T cell receptor beta chain was identified in a study of T cell clones after liver transplantation. Looking at the study overall: Three of the eight recipients were HCV-positive; the rest had non-autoimmune, non-viral transplant indications.

Details on this clone: Antigen: not known.

Method: immunoSEQ multiplex PCR; TCRdb's copy keeps in-frame clones and lacks some. The sample lists around 20,000 clones, around 90% occurring once. Study results and caveats: Compared with third party-reactive sequences, donor-reactive ones declined more, independent of withdrawal success.

The sequences come from CD8+ T cells from blood, collected before liver transplant. This receptor was identified in a human donor who received a liver transplant.

The CDR3 coding sequence is TGTGCCAGCAGTTACTCCGGACTAAGCACAGATACGCAGTATTTT. Its translation is CASSYSGLSTDTQYF. The rearrangement links TRBV6-5 to TRBJ2-3; D is perhaps TRBD2 (6 bases). The CDR3 spans 15 residues. Germline V gives CDR1 MNHEY, CDR2 SVGAGI. V was shortened by 0 bases and J by 0 bases, with 7 bases between the two germline ends.